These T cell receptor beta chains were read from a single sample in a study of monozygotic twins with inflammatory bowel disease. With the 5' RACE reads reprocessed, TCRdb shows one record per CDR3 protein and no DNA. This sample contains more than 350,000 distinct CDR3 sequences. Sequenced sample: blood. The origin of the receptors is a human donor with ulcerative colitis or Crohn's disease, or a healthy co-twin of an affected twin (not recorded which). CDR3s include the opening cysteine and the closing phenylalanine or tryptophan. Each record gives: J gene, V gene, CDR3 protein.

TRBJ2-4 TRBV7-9 CASSPSPGPTYF
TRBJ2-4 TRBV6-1 CASTPGSGGKNIQYF
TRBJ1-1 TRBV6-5 CASSSAGYWDTEAFF
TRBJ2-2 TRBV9 CASSERMTGTGELFF
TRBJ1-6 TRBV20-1 CSARDRRAGYNSPLHF
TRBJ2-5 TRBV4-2 CASSQDLDTWETQYF
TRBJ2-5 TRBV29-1 CSVEPRKGTAVGGTQYF
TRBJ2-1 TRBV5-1 CASSLQGTYNEQFF
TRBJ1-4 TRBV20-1 CSARGTGEKLFF
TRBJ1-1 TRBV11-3 CASSFHTNTEAFF
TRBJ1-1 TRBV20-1 CSAPGDSNTEAFF
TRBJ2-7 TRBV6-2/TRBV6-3 CASGLVASYEQYF
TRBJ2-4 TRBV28 CASSLTGGPYIQYF
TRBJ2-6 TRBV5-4 CASSSFRPGTGTGANVLTF
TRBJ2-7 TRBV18 CASSPPGRLAYEQYF
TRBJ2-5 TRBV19 CASTYQETQYF
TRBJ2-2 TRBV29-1 CSAVHTGELFF
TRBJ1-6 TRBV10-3 CAISDQGRVVF
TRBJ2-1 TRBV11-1 CASSSPGSFYASYNEQYF
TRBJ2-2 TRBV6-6 CASSRGSGELFF
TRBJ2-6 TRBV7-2 CASSLETGSPTF
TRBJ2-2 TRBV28 CASIPPGFGTGELFF
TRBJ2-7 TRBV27 CASIGPRRESRRIYYEQYF
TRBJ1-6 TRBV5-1 CASSLEAGTGAPYNSPLHF
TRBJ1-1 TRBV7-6 CASSFPTGIAEAFF
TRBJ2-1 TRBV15 CATSRAYVAGEGNEQFF
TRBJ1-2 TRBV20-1 CSARENSGGWDGYTF
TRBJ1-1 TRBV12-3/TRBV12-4 CASRPQGVRTEAFF
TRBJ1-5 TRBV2 CASRPGGQVSRPQHF
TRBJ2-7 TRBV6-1 CACALSYEQYF
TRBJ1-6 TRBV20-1 CSAGTGMRSSYNSPLHF
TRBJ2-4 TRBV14 CASSSGTSGARNIQYF
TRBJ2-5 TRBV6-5 CASSYSMPGTKETQYF
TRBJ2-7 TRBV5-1 CASSLDGTGQTYEQYF
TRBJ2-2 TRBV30 CAWSPRQATGELFF
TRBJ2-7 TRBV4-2 CASSQGQETYEQYF
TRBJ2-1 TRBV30 CAWKRREAYNEQFF
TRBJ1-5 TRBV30 CAWSDGWTNQPQHF
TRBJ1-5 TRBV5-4 CATSESPPSSSNQPQHF
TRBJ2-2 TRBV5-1 CASSLTSGPNTGELFF